Following are 6 T cell receptor beta chains from one sample sequenced in a study of T cell repertoires in cytomegalovirus infection. Each CDR3 protein gets one entry after TCRdb re-called the reads with MiXCR. The table records about 310,000 distinct CDR3 sequences, just under 25% of them present only once. What these receptors recognize is not known. The input for sequencing was cultured PBMCs, taken from culture after CMV antigen stimulation. These receptors came from a human donor in good health (CMV status not recorded). Some clones in this sample may be carry-over from other donors' samples.

The chain carries TRBV5-6 and TRBJ1-5; D perhaps matches TRBD1 (5 bases). Looked up from germline, CDR1 is SGHDT and CDR2 is YYEEEE. There are 16 residues in the CDR3. Between the trimmed V and J ends, which lost 0 bases and 1 base, there was a span of 11 bases. The CDR3 loop reads CASSLGQGWSNQPQHF. Here the CDR3 DNA reads TGTGCCAGCAGCTTGGGTCAGGGCTGGAGCAATCAGCCCCAGCATTTT. Full variable domain (missing parts from reference TRBV5-6 and TRBJ1-5): DAGVTQSPTHLIKTRGQQVTLRCSPKSGHDTVSWYQQALGQGPQFIFQYYEEEERQRGNFPDRFSGHQFPNYSSELNVNALLLGDSALYLCASSLGQGWSNQPQHFGDGTRLSIL.

The rearrangement joins TRBV7-2 to TRBJ2-7; D remains unclear. This CDR3 region has 12 residues. Germline CDR1 SGHTA, CDR2 FQGNSA. Trimming stripped 6 bases from V and 5 bases from J, with 11 bases between. CDR3 sequence (DNA): TGTGCCAGCAGTCCAGGCTGGGACGAGCAGTACTTC. This encodes CASSPGWDEQYF.

This clonotype was seen repeatedly, ten times or more. This chain joins TRBV7-2 and TRBJ2-2, with D possibly TRBD2 on 5 matching bases. Germline V gene data show CDR1 as SGHTA and CDR2 as FQGNSA. The ends were cut back, 1 base at V and 5 bases at J, with 8 bases in the middle. CDR3 length: 14 amino acids. The CDR3 nucleotides are TGTGCCAGCAGCTTAGAGCGGCCGACCGGGGAGCTGTTTTTT. Amino acid sequence: CASSLERPTGELFF.

This clonotype has just a few counts. In DNA, the CDR3 is TGCAGCGTTGGACAGGGCAATCAGCCCCAGCATTTT. Protein product: CSVGQGNQPQHF. The chain joins TRBV29-1 to TRBJ1-5, with D maybe TRBD1 (6 bases). The V gene's germline CDR1 is SQVTM and CDR2 ANQGSEA. The V end lost 4 bases, the J end lost 2 bases, and 6 bases lay between the germline ends. The CDR3 loop spans 12 amino acids.

The chain has TRBV6-2 or TRBV6-3 and TRBJ2-7; D gene unclear. Germline loops: CDR1 MNHEY, CDR2 SVGEGT. Trimming removed 2 bases at V and 6 bases at J, with 8 bases between. This CDR3 region has 12 residues. DNA for the CDR3: TGTGCCAGCAGTTACCTTGGGCGCGAGCAGTACGTC. Protein: CASSYLGREQYV.

This clonotype was detected a few times. CDR3 nucleotide sequence: TGCAGCGTTGGGGACAGAGATCAGCCCCAGCATTTT. Translation gives CSVGDRDQPQHF. V gene TRBV29-1 combines with J gene TRBJ1-5; TRBD1 agrees at 7 bases. Germline V gene lookup returns CDR1 SQVTM and CDR2 ANQGSEA. The CDR3 runs to 12 residues. V shed 4 bases, J shed 5 bases, and the junction held 2 bases outside the gene matches.